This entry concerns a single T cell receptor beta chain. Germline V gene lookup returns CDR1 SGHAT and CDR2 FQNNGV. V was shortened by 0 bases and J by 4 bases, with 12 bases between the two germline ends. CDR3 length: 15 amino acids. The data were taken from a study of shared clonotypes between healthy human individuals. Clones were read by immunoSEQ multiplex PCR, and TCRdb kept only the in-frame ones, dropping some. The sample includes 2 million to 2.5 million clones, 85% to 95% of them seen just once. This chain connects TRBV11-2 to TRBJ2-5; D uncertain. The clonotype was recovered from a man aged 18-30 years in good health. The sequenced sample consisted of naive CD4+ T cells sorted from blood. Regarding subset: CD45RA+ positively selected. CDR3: CASSLDVWGRETQYF. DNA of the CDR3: TGTGCCAGCAGCTTAGACGTCTGGGGTCGAGAGACCCAGTACTTC. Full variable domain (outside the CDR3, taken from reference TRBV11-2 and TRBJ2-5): EAGVAQSPRYKIIEKRQSVAFWCNPISGHATLYWYQQILGQGPKLLIQFQNNGVVDDSQLPKDRFSAERLKGVDSTLKIQPAKLEDSAVYLCASSLDVWGRETQYFGPGTRLLVL.